The T cell receptor (beta chain) described here comes from a study of blood T cell repertoires in COVID-19. Study-wide background: Researchers got acute and convalescent COVID-19 samples from the United States, Italy and Spain.

Trimming took off 4 bases at V and 2 bases at J, with 18 bases between the two ends. This CDR3 contains 16 residues. Per the germline V gene, CDR1 is SGHNT and CDR2 is YYREEE (reference sequence). The repertoire was sequenced with immunoSEQ multiplex PCR; TCRdb's copy has only in-frame clones and lacks some. This sample yields roughly 330,000 clones, of which around 87% are seen a single time; over 4% belongs to the top ten. The study assigned cohorts using participant-reported clinical history. This receptor was identified in a woman aged 25-40 years who had recovered from COVID-19. The V gene is TRBV5-4, the J gene TRBJ1-1; D ambiguous. The material sequenced was PBMCs or T cells enriched from blood (not recorded which). The CDR3 loop reads CASSALTDYPNTEAFF. CDR3 DNA sequence: TGTGCCAGCAGCGCATTGACGGACTACCCAAACACTGAAGCTTTCTTT.